One sample yielded the 25 T cell receptor beta chains listed below, sequenced in a study of cytomegalovirus exposure and HLA in healthy donors. The PCR made use of 60 Vbeta and 13 Jbeta primers. TCRdb's table, derived via immunoSEQ multiplex PCR, lists solely in-frame clones and lacks some. The sample records 100,000 to 150,000 clones, roughly 18% being singletons. The sequenced sample was PBMCs. The origin of the receptors is a female donor in good health and CMV-seropositive.

The gene calls are TRBV28 and TRBJ1-1, with D hard to call. This CDR3 comprises 15 residues. Germline CDR1 and CDR2: MDHEN and SYDVKM. V dropped 5 bases and J dropped 0 bases, with 13 bases sitting between them. This CDR3 is CASSPPGSMNTEAFF. The DNA for the CDR3 is TGTGCCAGCAGTCCCCCCGGGTCGATGAACACTGAAGCTTTCTTT.

Worth noting for this clone: Other DNA sequences of this sample code for an identical CDR3. The chain joins TRBV5-1 to TRBJ2-3; 8 bases are a match to TRBD2. This CDR3 comprises 14 residues. CDR1 and CDR2 from the germline V gene are SGHRS and YFSETQ. Trimming removed 4 bases from V and 2 bases from J; junction bases left unmatched: 3. The CDR3 nucleotides read TGCGCCAGCAGCCTCGGGAGGGCCACAGATACGCAGTATTTT. Translating it yields CASSLGRATDTQYF.

The chain couples TRBV25-1 to TRBJ2-5; the match to TRBD1 covers 11 bases. V was pared by 7 bases and J by 5 bases, with 3 bases of the junction left unmatched. Germline V lookup: CDR1 MGHDK, CDR2 SYGVNS. There are 13 residues in the CDR3. CDR3 region: CASTGDRGETQYF. The CDR3 coding sequence is TGTGCCAGCACGGGGGACAGGGGGGAGACCCAGTACTTC. Full variable domain (rest looked up from reference TRBV25-1 and TRBJ2-5): EADIYQTPRYLVIGTGKKITLECSQTMGHDKMYWYQQDPGMELHLIHYSYGVNSTEKGDLSSESTVSRIRTEHFPLTLESARPSHTSQYLCASTGDRGETQYFGPGTRLLVL.

V gene TRBV29-1 combines with J gene TRBJ1-3; D might be TRBD1 (6 bases). V lost 0 bases and J lost 2, with 17 bases in between. Germline CDR1 SQVTM, CDR2 ANQGSEA. The CDR3 is made up of 17 amino acids. The CDR3 DNA follows: TGCAGCGTTGAAGATCTTCCTAGGGGGAACGCTGGAAACACCATATATTTT. As protein: CSVEDLPRGNAGNTIYF.

This clone appeared a few times. V and J are TRBV19 and TRBJ1-5; D is perhaps TRBD1 (6 bases). CDR1 and CDR2 (germline): LNHDA, SQIVND (reference sequence). The CDR3 is 11 amino acids. CDR3 sequence (DNA): TGTGCTTCAGGGGTATATCAGCCCCAGCATTTT. Translating it yields CASGVYQPQHF.

The chain has TRBV29-1 and TRBJ2-1; 9 nucleotides line up with TRBD1. Germline CDR1 SQVTM, CDR2 ANQGSEA. This CDR3 is built from 12 residues. Unmatched junction bases numbered 3, after V lost 4 bases and J lost 8 bases. CDR3 bases: TGCAGCGTTGGGGGACAGGGCCATGAGCAGTTCTTC. Protein product: CSVGGQGHEQFF.

This chain links TRBV4-3 with TRBJ2-7; 10 nucleotides line up with TRBD2. This CDR3 spans 15 amino acids. Per the germline V gene, CDR1 is LGHNA and CDR2 is YSLEER. V trimming: 0 bases; J trimming: 3 bases; junction bases outside the gene matches: 2. The chain's CDR3 is CASSQERLAGYEQYF. CDR3 coding DNA: TGCGCCAGCAGCCAAGAACGACTAGCGGGCTACGAGCAGTACTTC.

The chain joins TRBV4-3 to TRBJ2-1, with D tentatively TRBD1 (6 bases). Trimming took 1 base from V and 0 from J, leaving 16 bases between them. The CDR3 loop spans 18 amino acids. Germline V gene data show CDR1 as LGHNA and CDR2 as YSLEER. For the CDR3, the DNA is TGCGCCAGCAGCCAAGGAAGGGGGACCGAAGACTCCTACAATGAGCAGTTCTTC. Its protein product is CASSQGRGTEDSYNEQFF.

The genes are TRBV28 and TRBJ2-1, with 12 nucleotides matching TRBD2. The J segment lost 8 bases and the V segment lost 11 bases, leaving 7 bases of the junction unmatched. The germline V gene has CDR1 MDHEN and CDR2 SYDVKM. CDR3 length: 13 amino acids. The CDR3 spells CASGTSGFYEQFF. DNA of the CDR3: TGTGCCTCCGGGACTAGCGGGTTTTATGAGCAGTTCTTC. The full variable domain, rest sourced from reference TRBV28 and TRBJ2-1, is DVKVTQSSRYLVKRTGEKVFLECVQDMDHENMFWYRQDPGLGLRLIYFSYDVKMKEKGDIPEGYSVSREKKERFSLILESASTNQTSMYLCASGTSGFYEQFFGPGTRLTVL.

Only a few counts were recorded for this clone. The V call is TRBV9, the J call TRBJ2-7; 8 bases agree with TRBD2. There are 16 residues in the CDR3. The germline V gene encodes CDR1 SGDLS and CDR2 YYNGEE. V gave up 0 bases and J gave up 7 bases; unmatched junction bases: 12. DNA of the CDR3: TGTGCCAGCAGCGTAGACCAGGGACTAGTCCTTGGAGAGCAGTACTTC. As protein: CASSVDQGLVLGEQYF.

The chain employs TRBV28 and TRBJ2-7; 9 nucleotides align to TRBD1. Germline trimming cut 4 bases from V and 3 bases from J; bases unmatched to any gene: 7. Germline-derived CDR1 and CDR2 are MDHEN and SYDVKM. CDR3 size: 15 residues. In DNA form, the CDR3 reads TGTGCCAGCAGTTCGATGGACAGGGGAAACTACGAGCAGTACTTC. Translation: CASSSMDRGNYEQYF.

The chain carries TRBV4-3 and TRBJ1-2; unclear D gene. V was pared by 0 bases and J by 3 bases, with 8 bases between. There are 14 residues in the CDR3. The V gene's germline CDR1 is LGHNA and CDR2 YSLEER. CDR3 loop: CASSQDVGDYGYTF. The CDR3 DNA sequence: TGCGCCAGCAGCCAAGACGTCGGAGACTATGGCTACACCTTC.

V is TRBV6-6 and J is TRBJ2-5, with 8 nucleotides matching TRBD1. Germline loops: CDR1 MNHNY, CDR2 SVGAGI (reference sequence). V shed 4 bases and J 2 bases; nucleotides not matched to a gene: 6. The CDR3 spans 15 residues. The CDR3 loop reads CASSLDRVRQETQYF. The CDR3 DNA follows: TGTGCCAGCAGTTTGGACAGGGTGAGGCAAGAGACCCAGTACTTC.

This sequence joins TRBV10-3 and TRBJ2-7; 7 bases are a match to TRBD1. There are 14 residues in the CDR3. V was pared by 8 bases and J by 1 base, with 8 bases of the junction left unmatched. From germline, CDR1 is ENHRY and CDR2 SYGVKD. The CDR3 DNA follows: TGTGCCATCGCACCCTCGGACAGGTCCTACGAGCAGTACTTC. This translates into CAIAPSDRSYEQYF.

V and J are TRBV5-1 and TRBJ1-2; 9 bases line up with TRBD1. CDR3 length: 14 residues. Germline V CDR1 and CDR2: SGHRS, YFSETQ. V dropped 0 bases and J dropped 13; count of bases not matched to a gene: 10. The CDR3, as DNA: TGCGCCAGCAGCTTGGCCAGGACAGGGGACGCGTTCACCTTC. Translating it yields CASSLARTGDAFTF.

V and J are TRBV2 and TRBJ1-4; D not resolved. This CDR3 region has 19 residues. Germline CDR1 is SNHLY and CDR2 is FYNNEI. Trimming left V 6 bases short and J 3 bases short, with 26 bases between. The CDR3: CASRRAGGRGGSSNEKLFF. The CDR3 nucleotides read TGTGCCAGCAGGCGTGCTGGAGGTCGCGGAGGATCCTCTAATGAAAAACTGTTTTTT.

This chain joins TRBV5-1 and TRBJ1-5, with 7 bases that match TRBD1. There are 15 residues in the CDR3. The trim removed 3 bases at V and 0 bases at J, leaving 3 bases unmatched. The germline gives CDR1 SGHRS, CDR2 YFSETQ. The CDR3 spells CASSSGTDSNQPQHF. The DNA of the CDR3 is TGCGCCAGCAGCTCGGGGACAGATAGCAATCAGCCCCAGCATTTT.

This clone was observed a few times. This CDR3 is CASSSQGRTYEQYF. Here the CDR3 DNA reads TGTGCCAGCAGTTCCCAGGGGCGAACCTACGAGCAGTACTTC. The chain joins TRBV2 to TRBJ2-7; a weak D match, TRBD1 (6 bases). Germline V lookup: CDR1 SNHLY, CDR2 FYNNEI. This CDR3 is built from 14 residues. V shed 5 bases and J shed 2 bases, with 13 bases lying between them.

The DNA for the CDR3 is TGCGCCAGCAGCCCAACAGGGCAATCCTACAATGAGCAGTTCTTC. Translated: CASSPTGQSYNEQFF. V usage is TRBV4-1 and J usage is TRBJ2-1; possibly TRBD1 for D (6 bases). Trimming removed 4 bases from V and 1 base from J, with 11 bases in between. The CDR3 is made up of 15 amino acids. Germline CDR1 reads MGHRA; CDR2 reads YSYEKL.

Comments on this clone: At one of its ends the junction is not consistent with the germline gene, which may arise from a read error. The V gene is TRBV15, the J gene TRBJ1-5, with 9 bases fitting TRBD1. CDR3 length equals 14 residues. The V gene's germline CDR1 is LNHNV and CDR2 YYDKDF (reference sequence). As DNA, the CDR3 is TGTGCCACCAGCCGGGACAGGGTCGGGCAGCCCCAGAATTTT. Translating gives CATSRDRVGQPQNF.

This clone has only a few counts. The chain joins TRBV7-2 to TRBJ2-7; D perhaps matches TRBD1 (5 bases). The CDR3 runs 15 residues. V lost 5 bases and J lost 3, with 17 bases in between. Germline-derived CDR1 and CDR2 are SGHTA and FQGNSA. The CDR3 spells CASSPVAQAGYEQYF. In DNA form, the CDR3 reads TGTGCCAGCAGCCCCGTCGCACAGGCTGGCTACGAGCAGTACTTC.

This clone has more than one count but fewer than ten. V gene TRBV21-1 combines with J gene TRBJ1-5; no check of the table's D call, TRBD1, against the DNA was made. TRBV21-1 is designated a pseudogene. The CDR3 length is 17 residues. CDR3 nucleotides: TGTGCCAGCAGCAATGTACGGTGGGGGCGGGTTGGTCAGCCCCAGCATTTT. Amino acids: CASSNVRWGRVGQPQHF.

The chain links TRBV10-3 to TRBJ1-3; D not resolved. CDR1 is ENHRY and CDR2 is SYGVKD in the germline V gene. V lost 0 bases, J lost 4 bases, and 13 bases lay in between. CDR3 length equals 16 residues. The CDR3 DNA reads TGTGCCATCAGTGAGTCGACTCCCGGGGTCGGAAACACCATATATTTT. It encodes CAISESTPGVGNTIYF.

The genes are TRBV18 and TRBJ1-5; 7 bases agree with TRBD1. Germline CDR1 is KGHSH and CDR2 is LQKENI. J gave up 0 bases and V 4 bases, and 6 bases lay outside the gene matches. This CDR3 region has 16 residues. The CDR3 is CASSHSTGNSNQPQHF. The CDR3 region has the DNA TGTGCCAGCTCACACTCGACAGGGAATAGCAATCAGCCCCAGCATTTT.

The chain links TRBV6-5 to TRBJ1-1, with D possibly being TRBD1 (6 bases). The CDR3 length is 14 residues. Trimming took off 6 bases at V and 11 bases at J, with 22 bases between the two ends. Germline V gene data show CDR1 as MNHEY and CDR2 as SVGAGI. CDR3 sequence reads: CASRTGTPLIEAFF. CDR3 nucleotides: TGTGCCAGCAGAACCGGGACACCCCTCATAGAGGCTTTCTTT.